A single T cell receptor beta chain is shown here with its context. What it binds is unknown. The sample comes from a study of T cells expressing NK-cell markers. Study-level background: Cells sorted as CD3+CD56+NKG2C+, CD3+CD56+NKG2C- and CD3+CD56-NKG2C+ T cells supplied the TCR beta repertoires. Of eight sequenced donors, seven were HCMV-seropositive and one HCMV-seronegative. Study findings and constraints: HCMV specificity of the expanded NKG2C+ T cell clones stayed unclear.

UMIs accompanied the 5'RACE template switching by which TCR beta cDNA was made. Reprocessing the 5' RACE reads, TCRdb reports a single entry for every CDR3 protein and omits DNA. The sample table includes hundreds of thousands of distinct CDR3 sequences. The sequencing input was blood T cells: a sorted CD56 or NKG2C T cell subset, CD4+ or CD8+ T cells, or bulk PBMC T cells (not recorded which). The clonotype comes from a woman between 18 and 75 years old in good health.

CDR3 protein: CSVELSGLLNEQFF. The rearrangement uses TRBV29-1 and TRBJ2-1; TCRdb's D call of TRBD2 is untestable without DNA. The length of the CDR3 is 14 residues. Germline V gene lookup returns CDR1 SQVTM and CDR2 ANQGSEA.